Below are 32 T cell receptor beta chains sequenced from a single sample in a study of beta chain features in type 1 diabetes. Overall study findings and caveats: Researchers report that Type 1 diabetes patients had moderately but significantly shorter TCRB CDR3s across all four CD4+ subsets.

These receptors' targets are unknown. The investigators reverse transcribed all of the isolated RNA, so they sequenced expressed TCRB transcripts. The table came from immunoSEQ multiplex PCR; TCRdb's copy has only in-frame clones and leaves some out. Of some 370,000 clones in the sample, 8.5% to 10% were seen once. The sequenced sample consisted of central memory CD4+ T cells from blood. These receptors were collected from a man aged 25-45 years with type 1 diabetes.

V gene TRBV28 combines with J gene TRBJ2-7, with 9 positions matching TRBD2. Germline lookup yields CDR1 MDHEN and CDR2 SYDVKM. The CDR3 runs 14 residues. With V trimmed by 7 bases and J by 4 bases, 8 bases remained unmatched. The CDR3 region is CASTVAGVIYEQYF. For the CDR3, the DNA is TGTGCCAGCACCGTAGCGGGAGTCATTTACGAGCAGTACTTC.

The chain joins TRBV29-1 to TRBJ2-3; 9 nucleotides align to TRBD2. V shed 6 bases and J 2 bases; nucleotides not matched to a gene: 6. CDR3 length: 14 amino acids. The germline CDR1 and CDR2 sequences are SQVTM and ANQGSEA. In DNA form, the CDR3 reads TGCAGCGTCTTAGCGGGAGCGTTCACAGATACGCAGTATTTT. Translated: CSVLAGAFTDTQYF.

The chain has TRBV18 and TRBJ2-1; no clear D. The V gene's germline CDR1 is KGHSH and CDR2 LQKENI. The CDR3 spans 13 residues. V shed 2 bases and J shed 4 bases, with 6 bases lying between them. For the CDR3, the DNA is TGTGCCAGCTCACCATCCGAATACAATGAGCAGTTCTTC. Amino acids: CASSPSEYNEQFF. The full variable domain, with the rest looked up from reference TRBV18 and TRBJ2-1, is NAGVMQNPRHLVRRRGQEARLRCSPMKGHSHVYWYRQLPEEGLKFMVYLQKENIIDESGMPKERFSAEFPKEGPSILRIQQVVRGDSAAYFCASSPSEYNEQFFGPGTRLTVL.

This clone was observed many times. The chain links TRBV5-1 to TRBJ2-3, with 8 positions matching TRBD2. The length of the CDR3 is 17 residues. Germline CDR1 SGHRS, CDR2 YFSETQ. Trimming took 2 bases from V and 4 from J; bases not matched to a gene: 12. CDR3 DNA: TGCGCCAGCAGCTTTAGGTATTCAGCGGGAGTACCAGATACGCAGTATTTT. Encoded protein: CASSFRYSAGVPDTQYF.

As for this clone: This sample includes further DNA sequences coding for the same CDR3. This chain uses TRBV20-1 with TRBJ2-7; unclear D gene. Germline V gene data show CDR1 as DFQATT and CDR2 as SNEGSKA (reference sequence). The germline V and J ends were trimmed by 3 bases and 3 bases, with 6 bases remaining between them. This CDR3 is 11 amino acids long. CDR3 region: CSASPYYEQYF. CDR3 in DNA: TGCAGTGCTAGTCCCTACTACGAGCAGTACTTC.

This clone came up many times. The chain recombines TRBV10-3 with TRBJ2-6; D gene uncertain. The germline CDR1 and CDR2 sequences are ENHRY and SYGVKD. Trimming left V 10 bases short and J 0 bases short, with 19 bases between. CDR3 size: 17 residues. CDR3 nucleotides: TGTGCCAGCACACGAGGAATCGAGTACTCTGGGGCCAACGTCCTGACTTTC. Protein sequence: CASTRGIEYSGANVLTF.

This clone was seen at least ten times. J is TRBJ2-1 and V is TRBV19; TRBD1 might be the D (6 bases). Germline values: CDR1 LNHDA, CDR2 SQIVND (reference sequence). The CDR3 contains 16 residues. V lost 6 bases and J 4 bases, leaving 19 bases between the germline ends. Written as DNA, the CDR3 is TGTGCCAGTAGCCGGGAAGGGACATTTCCTTACAATGAGCAGTTCTTC. Translating gives CASSREGTFPYNEQFF.

In this sample, this clone turned up a few times. V gene TRBV5-1 combines with J gene TRBJ2-2, with 10 bases aligning to TRBD1. Trimming took 5 bases from V and 0 from J; bases not matched to a gene: 4. The CDR3 consists of 16 residues. Germline loops: CDR1 SGHRS, CDR2 YFSETQ. In nucleotides, the CDR3 is TGCGCCAGCAGAGGGACAGGGGCCGCGAACACCGGGGAGCTGTTTTTT. It yields the protein CASRGTGAANTGELFF.

A few counts support this clone. The junction and the germline gene differ at one end; a read error may be behind it. The genes are TRBV7-7 and TRBJ2-5; D possibly corresponds to TRBD2 (6 bases). The CDR3 has 13 residues. Germline V lookup: CDR1 SSHAT, CDR2 FNYEAQ (reference sequence). The CDR3 nucleotides read TGTGCTAGCAGCCTCCGGGAGCAAGAGACCCAGTACTTC. It codes for CASSLREQETQYF.

This clone was recorded only once. The chain carries TRBV10-3 and TRBJ2-1, with 8 positions matching TRBD2. The CDR3 is 12 residues long. The J segment lost 5 bases and the V segment lost 8 bases, leaving 2 bases of the junction unmatched. Germline V CDR1 and CDR2: ENHRY, SYGVKD. The CDR3 DNA follows: TGTGCCATCTACGGGGGGGACAATGAGCAGTTCTTC. This encodes CAIYGGDNEQFF.

This clone was observed a handful of times. This chain connects TRBV12-5 to TRBJ2-5; 13 bases align to TRBD2. The CDR3 loop spans 16 amino acids. Germline loops: CDR1 LGHNT, CDR2 FRNRAP. V gave up 5 bases and J gave up 4 bases; unmatched junction bases: 7. The CDR3 DNA reads as TGTGCTAGTGGTGTGGGACTAGCGGGGACCACAGAGACCCAGTACTTC. This encodes CASGVGLAGTTETQYF.

At least ten counts were recorded for this clone. This chain joins TRBV6-5 and TRBJ1-2; 8 bases are shared with TRBD1. V shed 4 bases, J shed 3 bases, and the junction held 1 base outside the gene matches. This CDR3 is built from 13 residues. CDR1 is MNHEY, CDR2 SVGAGI, per germline. The CDR3 DNA reads TGTGCCAGCAGTTCGACAGGGGACTATGGCTACACCTTC. Protein product: CASSSTGDYGYTF.

The genes are TRBV27 and TRBJ1-2; D is unclear. The V end lost 5 bases, the J end lost 2 bases, and 12 bases lay between the germline ends. The CDR3 totals 14 residues. The V gene's germline CDR1 is MNHEY and CDR2 SMNVEV (reference sequence). DNA for the CDR3: TGTGCCAGCAGTCCTAGACGGACCAACTATGGCTACACCTTC. It yields the protein CASSPRRTNYGYTF.

Details on this clone: At one end, the junction sequence differs from germline, possibly due to a read error. The CDR3 DNA sequence: TGTGCCAGCAGCTTAGCGGGACAGGGCACCTTTCAGTTC. Its translation: CASSLAGQGTFQF. The chain links TRBV7-9 to TRBJ1-2, with TRBD1 matching over 9 bases. Germline V gene sequence: CDR1 SEHNR, CDR2 FQNEAQ (reference sequence). The CDR3 has 13 residues.

The rearrangement uses TRBV7-9 and TRBJ1-4; D not resolved. The CDR3 extends over 14 amino acids. Germline CDR1 SEHNR, CDR2 FQNEAQ (reference sequence). The V and J ends lost 6 bases and 5 bases respectively, with 13 bases between them. CDR3 residues: CASSPSGRNEKLFF. Here the CDR3 DNA reads TGTGCCAGCAGTCCATCGGGTCGCAATGAAAAACTGTTTTTT.

The rearrangement links TRBV9 to TRBJ2-3; the D is unclear. This CDR3 has 14 amino acids. Germline V gene lookup returns CDR1 SGDLS and CDR2 YYNGEE. V shed 0 bases and J shed 0 bases, with 5 bases lying between them. CDR3: CASSVEHSTDTQYF. In DNA, the CDR3 is TGTGCCAGCAGCGTAGAACACAGCACAGATACGCAGTATTTT.

This clone appeared a few times. The chain is built from TRBV30 and TRBJ1-1; D is undetermined. Germline V gene lookup returns CDR1 GTSNPN and CDR2 SVGIG (reference sequence). This CDR3 comprises 15 residues. V lost 4 bases, J lost 0 bases, and 15 bases lay in between. The CDR3 reads CAWKYGRIMNTEAFF. For the CDR3, the DNA is TGTGCCTGGAAATATGGTCGGATTATGAACACTGAAGCTTTCTTT.

This clone came up a few times. The gene calls are TRBV14 and TRBJ2-1, with no clear D. CDR1 and CDR2 from the germline V gene are SGHDN and FVKESK. Trimming removed 0 bases from V and 11 bases from J, with 11 bases in between. This CDR3 region has 13 residues. CDR3 in amino acids: CASSQEFGTKQFF. DNA for the CDR3: TGTGCCAGCAGCCAAGAATTTGGAACCAAGCAGTTCTTC.

The CDR3 region is CASSLTSGGPTEQFF. CDR3 DNA sequence: TGTGCCAGCAGCCTAACTAGCGGCGGTCCTACTGAGCAGTTCTTC. This chain links TRBV27 with TRBJ2-1, with 8 bases lining up with TRBD2. Per the germline V gene, CDR1 is MNHEY and CDR2 is SMNVEV (reference sequence). The CDR3 loop spans 15 amino acids. V was pared by 6 bases and J by 9 bases, with 13 bases of the junction left unmatched.

The rearrangement joins TRBV28 to TRBJ2-7, with 9 bases matching TRBD1. The length of the CDR3 is 15 residues. CDR1 and CDR2 (germline): MDHEN, SYDVKM. The trim removed 6 bases at V and 1 base at J, leaving 7 bases unmatched. This CDR3 is CASSPTGTGSYEQYF. CDR3 bases: TGTGCCAGCAGCCCCACCGGGACAGGGTCCTACGAGCAGTACTTC.

This chain links TRBV4-1 with TRBJ2-2; 8 bases agree with TRBD1. The length of the CDR3 is 14 residues. CDR1 and CDR2 (germline): MGHRA, YSYEKL. Trimming at V came to 3 bases and at J to 7 bases, leaving 4 bases not matched to a gene. CDR3 coding DNA: TGCGCCAGCAGCCATGGACAGGGAAACGGGGAGCTGTTTTTT. Amino acids: CASSHGQGNGELFF.

This clone showed up just a few times. The chain combines TRBV7-2 with TRBJ1-1, with 7 bases identical to TRBD1. The junction had 10 bases not matched to a gene; V was cut back by 5 bases and J by 4 bases. The germline V gene encodes CDR1 SGHTA and CDR2 FQGNSA. The CDR3 length is 15 residues. DNA for the CDR3: TGTGCCAGCAGCACCCGAGGGGGCTCGGGCACTGAAGCTTTCTTT. Amino acid sequence: CASSTRGGSGTEAFF.

There are a few counts of this clone. V gene TRBV28 combines with J gene TRBJ1-5; D remains ambiguous. V was shortened by 4 bases and J by 10 bases, with 14 bases between the two germline ends. The CDR3 contains 13 residues. Germline V CDR1 and CDR2: MDHEN, SYDVKM. The chain's CDR3 is CASSSDRDSPQHF. CDR3 nucleotides: TGTGCCAGCAGTTCGGATCGAGATTCTCCCCAGCATTTT. Combining the CDR3 with reference TRBV28 and TRBJ1-5 gives the whole variable domain DVKVTQSSRYLVKRTGEKVFLECVQDMDHENMFWYRQDPGLGLRLIYFSYDVKMKEKGDIPEGYSVSREKKERFSLILESASTNQTSMYLCASSSDRDSPQHFGDGTRLSIL.

The V gene is TRBV7-9, the J gene TRBJ2-7, with 12 positions matching TRBD2. Unmatched junction bases numbered 7, after V lost 4 bases and J lost 3 bases. Germline values: CDR1 SEHNR, CDR2 FQNEAQ (reference sequence). The CDR3 consists of 16 residues. The CDR3 sequence is CASSWGRTSGNYEQYF. The CDR3 DNA is TGTGCCAGCAGCTGGGGTCGGACTAGCGGGAACTACGAGCAGTACTTC.

The J gene is TRBJ2-6, the V gene TRBV5-1; possibly TRBD1 for D (6 bases). Trimming took 8 bases from V and 0 from J, leaving 15 bases between them. This CDR3 region has 16 residues. Germline V CDR1 and CDR2: SGHRS, YFSETQ. The chain's CDR3 is CASTGHKGSGANVLTF. CDR3 bases: TGCGCCAGTACAGGGCACAAGGGCTCTGGGGCCAACGTCCTGACTTTC.

The chain has TRBV29-1 and TRBJ1-2; D may be TRBD1 (5 bases). In germline, CDR1 is SQVTM, CDR2 ANQGSEA. The CDR3 extends over 13 amino acids. Trimming shortened V by 3 bases and J by 4 bases, and 12 bases separated the two germline ends. CDR3: CSVERGTGYGYTF. DNA for the CDR3: TGCAGCGTTGAGCGAGGGACTGGCTATGGCTACACCTTC.

The chain employs TRBV6-1 and TRBJ1-1, with 7 nucleotides matching TRBD1. The CDR3 has 14 residues. V shed 4 bases, J shed 1 base, and the junction held 3 bases outside the gene matches. Germline CDR1 and CDR2: MNHNS and SASEGT. CDR3 DNA: TGTGCCAGCAGTGCCAGGGACAGGAACACTGAAGCTTTCTTT. The encoded protein is CASSARDRNTEAFF.

This clone turned up a few times. V and J are TRBV19 and TRBJ1-1; no clear D. V was pared by 6 bases and J by 0 bases, with 8 bases between. CDR1 is LNHDA, CDR2 SQIVND, per germline (reference sequence). There are 13 residues in the CDR3. This CDR3 reads CASSPGLNTEAFF. CDR3 in DNA: TGTGCCAGTAGCCCCGGGCTGAACACTGAAGCTTTCTTT. Together with reference TRBV19 and TRBJ1-1, the CDR3 gives the full variable domain: DGGITQSPKYLFRKEGQNVTLSCEQNLNHDAMYWYRQDPGQGLRLIYYSQIVNDFQKGDIAEGYSVSREKKESFPLTVTSAQKNPTAFYLCASSPGLNTEAFFGQGTRLTVV.

The V and J genes are TRBV13 and TRBJ2-5, with TRBD1 matching over 9 bases. The J call could be wrong; TRBJ2-7 is a better fit for the DNA end. CDR1 PRHDT and CDR2 FYEKMQ come from the germline V gene (reference sequence). The CDR3 spans 14 residues. The CDR3 loop is CASSLGQGFYEQYF. The CDR3 DNA is TGTGCCAGCAGCTTGGGACAGGGATTCTACGAGCAGTACTTC.

The genes are TRBV6-5 and TRBJ1-1, with 7 bases identical to TRBD1. The CDR3 runs 13 residues. Trimming cost V 6 bases and J 4 bases; bases outside gene matches: 5. The V gene's germline CDR1 is MNHEY and CDR2 SVGAGI. The CDR3 nucleotides read TGTGCCAGCAGAGGACAGGCAATCACTGAAGCTTTCTTT. This codes for CASRGQAITEAFF.

The chain employs TRBV7-2 and TRBJ2-5; either TRBD1 or TRBD2 may fit D (5 bases each). V dropped 5 bases and J dropped 7 bases, with 14 bases sitting between them. This CDR3 region has 13 residues. Per the germline V gene, CDR1 is SGHTA and CDR2 is FQGNSA. Here the CDR3 DNA reads TGTGCCAGCAGCCCTGGGGGAATCGGGACCCAGTACTTC. Translated, it gives CASSPGGIGTQYF.

This clone occurred a few times. This chain links TRBV18 with TRBJ1-4; 7 bases are a match to TRBD1. Germline V gene sequence: CDR1 KGHSH, CDR2 LQKENI. V lost 2 bases and J lost 7; bases outside the gene matches: 13. The CDR3 has 17 amino acids. The CDR3 here is CASSPTGQLGGSEKLFF. The CDR3 DNA reads TGTGCCAGCTCACCAACGGGACAGCTGGGAGGGAGTGAAAAACTGTTTTTT. Drawing the rest from reference TRBV18 and TRBJ1-4, the complete variable domain is NAGVMQNPRHLVRRRGQEARLRCSPMKGHSHVYWYRQLPEEGLKFMVYLQKENIIDESGMPKERFSAEFPKEGPSILRIQQVVRGDSAAYFCASSPTGQLGGSEKLFFGSGTQLSVL.